A selection of T cell receptor beta chains follows, all from one sample in a study of blood T cell repertoires in COVID-19. Only in-frame clones appear in the TCRdb table, and some are missing; sequencing was by immunoSEQ multiplex PCR. This sample carries 60,000 to 90,000 clones, around 70% of them seen once, and the ten largest clones take 22%. What was sequenced was peripheral blood. The receptors shown here come from a man in his 60s with acute or convalescent COVID-19. The CDR3 runs from the conserved cysteine through the conserved F or W. The order of the fields is V gene, J gene, clone size, CDR3 protein. Clone size is not always given. Where it is, it says once, few, many or a class for expanded clones.

v_call: TRBV6-2/TRBV6-3; j_call: TRBJ2-3; clone_size: -; cdr3_aa: CASSSLAGVGDTQYF
v_call: TRBV11-1; j_call: TRBJ2-2; clone_size: few; cdr3_aa: CASSLILAGGPGELFF
v_call: TRBV28; j_call: TRBJ1-2; clone_size: -; cdr3_aa: CASSQGTGLYGYTF
v_call: TRBV3-1/TRBV3-2; j_call: TRBJ2-7; clone_size: few; cdr3_aa: CASSQDGGEQYF
v_call: TRBV3-1/TRBV3-2; j_call: TRBJ1-6; clone_size: many; cdr3_aa: CASSQVYSSYNSPLHF
v_call: TRBV9; j_call: TRBJ1-4; clone_size: -; cdr3_aa: CASSVGPGSKLFF
v_call: TRBV2; j_call: TRBJ1-4; clone_size: few; cdr3_aa: CASSRDRGYEKLFF
v_call: TRBV7-2; j_call: TRBJ2-3; clone_size: -; cdr3_aa: CASSLGGRDTDTQYF
v_call: TRBV29-1; j_call: TRBJ2-3; clone_size: -; cdr3_aa: CSVALAGGPDTQYF
v_call: TRBV2; j_call: TRBJ2-5; clone_size: -; cdr3_aa: CASGYGVEETQYF
v_call: TRBV30; j_call: TRBJ1-1; clone_size: -; cdr3_aa: CAWSVKTGLNTEAFF
v_call: TRBV20-1; j_call: TRBJ2-3; clone_size: -; cdr3_aa: CSASLLAGVPDTQYF
v_call: TRBV5-1; j_call: TRBJ1-2; clone_size: -; cdr3_aa: CASRVGSDGYTF
v_call: TRBV6-1; j_call: TRBJ2-5; clone_size: -; cdr3_aa: CASSEKMEGHETQYF
v_call: TRBV6-5; j_call: TRBJ2-1; clone_size: -; cdr3_aa: CASSIAGGSYNEQFF
v_call: TRBV3-1/TRBV3-2; j_call: TRBJ2-3; clone_size: -; cdr3_aa: CASSQRTSGGPLIRTDTQYF
v_call: TRBV19; j_call: TRBJ1-4; clone_size: -; cdr3_aa: CASGDRARPNEKLFF
v_call: TRBV15; j_call: TRBJ2-7; clone_size: -; cdr3_aa: CATSRGGQGAYEQYF
v_call: TRBV10-2; j_call: TRBJ2-4; clone_size: -; cdr3_aa: CASRDGGAPKNIQYF
v_call: TRBV24-1; j_call: TRBJ2-7; clone_size: -; cdr3_aa: CATSDWTGSSYEQYF
v_call: TRBV10-3; j_call: TRBJ2-3; clone_size: -; cdr3_aa: CAISEPVGQDTDTQYF
v_call: TRBV28; j_call: TRBJ1-2; clone_size: -; cdr3_aa: CASGAGLYGYTF